What follows are 8 T cell receptor beta chains derived from one specimen sequenced in a study of T cell responses to AZD1222 COVID-19 vaccine. This table comes from immunoSEQ multiplex PCR, and its TCRdb copy is limited to in-frame clones, with some not included. Of around 100,000 clones listed, over 75% were seen once; the top ten hold 15% to 20%. The sequencing used peripheral blood, collected on day 0 of AZD1222 vaccination. The receptors shown here come from an adult in good health.

The count of this clone is one. This chain joins TRBV7-3 and TRBJ1-1; D gene unclear. The CDR3 is 13 amino acids. The germline V gene encodes CDR1 SGHTA and CDR2 FQGTGA. V shed 6 bases and J shed 11 bases, with 19 bases lying between them. CDR3 residues: CASSQDPGGRAFF. DNA of the CDR3: TGTGCCAGCAGTCAGGACCCCGGCGGAAGGGCTTTCTTT. The full variable domain, rest sourced from reference TRBV7-3 and TRBJ1-1, is GAGVSQTPSNKVTEKGKYVELRCDPISGHTALYWYRQSLGQGPEFLIYFQGTGAADDSGLPNDRFFAVRPEGSVSTLKIQRTERGDSAVYLCASSQDPGGRAFFGQGTRLTVV.

DNA for the CDR3: TGTGCCACCAGCAGAGACAGGGGTCGAGACGAGCAGTACTTC. Translation gives CATSRDRGRDEQYF. The chain carries TRBV15 and TRBJ2-7, with D possibly being TRBD1 (6 bases). There are 14 residues in the CDR3. The germline gives CDR1 LNHNV, CDR2 YYDKDF (reference sequence). Trimming removed 0 bases from V and 5 bases from J, with 11 bases in between.

About this clone itself: The same CDR3 arises from other DNA sequences in this sample as well. The chain couples TRBV3-1 (or the pseudogene TRBV3-2) to TRBJ2-7; 10 bases line up with TRBD2. Unmatched junction bases numbered 3, after V lost 4 bases and J lost 0 bases. Per the germline V gene, CDR1 is LGHDT and CDR2 is YNNKEL (reference sequence). The CDR3 spans 15 residues. CDR3 sequence: CASSPLAGSSYEQYF. The CDR3 DNA is TGTGCCAGCAGCCCACTAGCGGGAAGCTCCTACGAGCAGTACTTC.

V gene TRBV7-3 combines with J gene TRBJ1-1; D gene unclear. The CDR3 contains 13 residues. Deletions cut 5 bases from V and 3 bases from J, with 10 bases between. Per the germline V gene, CDR1 is SGHTA and CDR2 is FQGTGA. CDR3 region: CASSPRGDTEAFF. In DNA, the CDR3 is TGTGCCAGCAGCCCCCGTGGGGACACTGAAGCTTTCTTT.

J is TRBJ2-1 and V is TRBV23-1; D call uncertain. TRBV23-1 is given ORF status, its function remaining uncertain. V shed 6 bases and J shed 0 bases, with 15 bases lying between them. The CDR3 is 16 residues long. The CDR3 DNA is TGCGCCAGCAGCCTAAGAGAGGAAACCTCCTACAATGAGCAGTTCTTC. It encodes CASSLREETSYNEQFF.

The gene calls are TRBV19 and TRBJ1-5, with a possible D match to TRBD1 (6 bases). V shed 2 bases and J shed 5 bases, with 13 bases lying between them. This CDR3 spans 15 amino acids. Germline-derived CDR1 and CDR2 are LNHDA and SQIVND (reference sequence). CDR3 sequence: CASSIIWAGDQPQHF. The CDR3 DNA sequence: TGTGCCAGTAGTATAATATGGGCAGGGGATCAGCCCCAGCATTTT.

This clone was observed a single time. The chain carries TRBV5-1 and TRBJ2-3, with D perhaps TRBD1 or TRBD2 (6 bases each). The germline V and J ends were trimmed by 2 bases and 6 bases, with 13 bases remaining between them. Per the germline V gene, CDR1 is SGHRS and CDR2 is YFSETQ. This CDR3 region has 14 residues. In DNA form, the CDR3 reads TGCGCCAGCAGCTTAGGGCAGGGGAGGGATACGCAGTATTTT. This translates into CASSLGQGRDTQYF.

This rearrangement joins TRBV7-9 to TRBJ2-1, with 10 bases matching TRBD2. The V gene end was trimmed by 7 bases and the J gene end by 6 bases; junction bases not matched to a gene: 9. This CDR3 is built from 15 residues. Germline loops: CDR1 SEHNR, CDR2 FQNEAQ (reference sequence). The CDR3 sequence: CASTTSGLAANEQFF. DNA of the CDR3: TGTGCCAGCACCACCTCCGGACTAGCGGCCAATGAGCAGTTCTTC.